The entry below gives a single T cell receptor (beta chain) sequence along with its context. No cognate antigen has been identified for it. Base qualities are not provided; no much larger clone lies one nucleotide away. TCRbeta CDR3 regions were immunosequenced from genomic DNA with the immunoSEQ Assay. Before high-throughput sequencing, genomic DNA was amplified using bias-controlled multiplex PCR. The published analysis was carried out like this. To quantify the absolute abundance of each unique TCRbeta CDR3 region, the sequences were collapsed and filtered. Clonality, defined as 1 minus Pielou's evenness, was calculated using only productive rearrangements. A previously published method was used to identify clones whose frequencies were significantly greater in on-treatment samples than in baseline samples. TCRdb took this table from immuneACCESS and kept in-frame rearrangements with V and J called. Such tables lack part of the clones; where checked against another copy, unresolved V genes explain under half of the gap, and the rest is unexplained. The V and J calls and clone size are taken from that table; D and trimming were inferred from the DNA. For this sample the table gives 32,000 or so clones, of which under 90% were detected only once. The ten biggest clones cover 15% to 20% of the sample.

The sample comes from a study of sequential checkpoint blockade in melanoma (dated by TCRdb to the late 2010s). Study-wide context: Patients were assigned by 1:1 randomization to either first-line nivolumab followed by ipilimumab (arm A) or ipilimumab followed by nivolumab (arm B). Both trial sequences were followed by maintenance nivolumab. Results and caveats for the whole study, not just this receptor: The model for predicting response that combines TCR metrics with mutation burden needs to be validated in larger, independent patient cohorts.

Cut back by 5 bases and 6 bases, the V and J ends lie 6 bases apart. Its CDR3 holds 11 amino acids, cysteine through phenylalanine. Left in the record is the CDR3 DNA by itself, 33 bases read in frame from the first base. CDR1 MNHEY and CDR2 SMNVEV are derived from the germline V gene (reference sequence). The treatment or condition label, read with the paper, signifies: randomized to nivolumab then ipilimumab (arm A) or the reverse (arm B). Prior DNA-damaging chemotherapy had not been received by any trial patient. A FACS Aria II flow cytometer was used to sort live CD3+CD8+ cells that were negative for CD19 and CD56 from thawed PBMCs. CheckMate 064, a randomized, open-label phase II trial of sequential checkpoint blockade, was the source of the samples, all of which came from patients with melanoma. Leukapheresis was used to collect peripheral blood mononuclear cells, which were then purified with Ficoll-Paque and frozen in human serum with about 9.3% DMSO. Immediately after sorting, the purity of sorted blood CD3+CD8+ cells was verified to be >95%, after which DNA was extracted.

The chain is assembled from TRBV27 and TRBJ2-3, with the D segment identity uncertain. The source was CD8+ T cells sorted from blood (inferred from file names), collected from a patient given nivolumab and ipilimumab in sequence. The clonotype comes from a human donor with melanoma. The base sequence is TGTGCCAGCAGTCCCGGGGATACGCAGTATTTT. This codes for CASSPGDTQYF.